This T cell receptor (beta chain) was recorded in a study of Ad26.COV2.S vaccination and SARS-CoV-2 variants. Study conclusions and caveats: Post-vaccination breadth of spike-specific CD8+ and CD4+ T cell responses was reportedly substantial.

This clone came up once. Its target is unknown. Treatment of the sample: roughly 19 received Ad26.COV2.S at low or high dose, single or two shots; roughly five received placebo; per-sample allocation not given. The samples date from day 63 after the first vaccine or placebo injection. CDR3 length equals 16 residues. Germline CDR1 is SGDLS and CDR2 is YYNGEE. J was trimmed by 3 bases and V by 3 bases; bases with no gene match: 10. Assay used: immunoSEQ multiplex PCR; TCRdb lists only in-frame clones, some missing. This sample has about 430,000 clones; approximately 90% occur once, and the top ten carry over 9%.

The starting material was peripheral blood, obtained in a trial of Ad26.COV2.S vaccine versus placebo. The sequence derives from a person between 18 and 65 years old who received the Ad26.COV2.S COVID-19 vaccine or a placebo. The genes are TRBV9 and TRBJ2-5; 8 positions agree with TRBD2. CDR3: CASSDPRGAGEETQYF. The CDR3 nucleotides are TGTGCCAGCAGCGACCCTCGCGGAGCGGGAGAAGAGACCCAGTACTTC.